The 10 T cell receptor beta chains below come from one sample, sequenced in a study of cytomegalovirus exposure and HLA in healthy donors. Clones were sequenced by immunoSEQ multiplex PCR, and TCRdb holds only the in-frame ones, with some missing. Of roughly 120,000 clones listed, around 88% are singletons. The sample consisted of PBMCs. The receptors here all came from a man in his late teens or twenties in good health and CMV-seronegative.

The genes are TRBV18 and TRBJ2-3; 7 nucleotides line up with TRBD1. J was trimmed by 4 bases and V by 3 bases; bases with no gene match: 7. The CDR3 totals 15 residues. Germline V gives CDR1 KGHSH, CDR2 LQKENI. The CDR3 DNA is TGTGCCAGCTCACCCCCGGTCCAGGGGGCAGATACGCAGTATTTT. Translation gives CASSPPVQGADTQYF.

This chain joins TRBV9 and TRBJ2-2; 8 bases align to TRBD2. The germline CDR1 and CDR2 sequences are SGDLS and YYNGEE. J gave up 7 bases and V 4 bases, and 9 bases lay outside the gene matches. The CDR3 contains 15 residues. The CDR3 sequence is CASSSTVAGFGELFF. As DNA, the CDR3 is TGTGCCAGCAGCTCCACCGTAGCGGGGTTCGGGGAGCTGTTTTTT.

This clone was recorded a few times. The same CDR3 is also encoded by other DNA sequences in this sample. J is TRBJ2-1 and V is TRBV11-3, with 7 bases that match TRBD1. The CDR3 consists of 15 residues. Germline lookup yields CDR1 SGHNT and CDR2 YENEEA. Trimming at V came to 5 bases and at J to 0 bases, leaving 4 bases not matched to a gene. In DNA, the CDR3 is TGTGCCAGCAGCCCTCCAGGGGGCTCCTACAATGAGCAGTTCTTC. Amino acid sequence: CASSPPGGSYNEQFF.

This chain uses TRBV2 with TRBJ1-1, with 8 bases fitting TRBD1. The germline CDR1 and CDR2 sequences are SNHLY and FYNNEI. The CDR3 consists of 14 residues. The V segment lost 6 bases and the J segment 0 bases; nucleotides outside the gene matches: 3. CDR3 in amino acids: CASSSTGVNTEAFF. The CDR3 DNA reads TGTGCCAGCAGCTCGACAGGGGTGAACACTGAAGCTTTCTTT. The variable domain in full, with the rest retrieved from reference TRBV2 and TRBJ1-1, is EPEVTQTPSHQVTQMGQEVILRCVPISNHLYFYWYRQILGQKVEFLVSFYNNEISEKSEIFDDQFSVERPDGSNFTLKIRSTKLEDSAMYFCASSSTGVNTEAFFGQGTRLTVV.

This sequence joins TRBV5-1 and TRBJ1-4; 7 bases align to TRBD1. The CDR3 is made up of 13 amino acids. Germline V gene data show CDR1 as SGHRS and CDR2 as YFSETQ. V shed 7 bases, J shed 5 bases, and the junction held 5 bases outside the gene matches. CDR3 DNA sequence: TGCGCCAGCCGGGACAGTATAAATGAAAAACTGTTTTTT. It encodes CASRDSINEKLFF.

The rearrangement links TRBV28 to TRBJ2-7, with D perhaps matching TRBD1 (5 bases). The V end was cut by 5 bases, the J end by 2 bases, with 22 bases between. CDR1 is MDHEN, CDR2 SYDVKM, per germline. This CDR3 has 17 amino acids. CDR3 protein: CASSALPPQGFTYEQYF. The CDR3 nucleotides read TGTGCCAGCAGTGCCCTGCCACCTCAGGGCTTCACCTACGAGCAGTACTTC. Using reference TRBV28 and TRBJ2-7 for the parts outside the CDR3, the full variable domain is DVKVTQSSRYLVKRTGEKVFLECVQDMDHENMFWYRQDPGLGLRLIYFSYDVKMKEKGDIPEGYSVSREKKERFSLILESASTNQTSMYLCASSALPPQGFTYEQYFGPGTRLTVT.

The genes are TRBV4-3 and TRBJ2-7, with D possibly matching TRBD2 (6 bases). V lost 4 bases, J lost 4 bases, and 17 bases lay in between. Germline CDR1 and CDR2: LGHNA and YSLEER. The CDR3 has 15 amino acids. This CDR3 reads CASSLYTAGTYEQYF. The CDR3 coding sequence is TGCGCCAGCAGCCTCTACACTGCCGGGACTTACGAGCAGTACTTC.

The sample holds a few counts of this clone. The rearrangement joins TRBV15 to TRBJ2-1; 13 bases map to TRBD2. The germline V gene encodes CDR1 LNHNV and CDR2 YYDKDF (reference sequence). This CDR3 region has 18 residues. Trimming removed 2 bases from V and 10 bases from J; junction bases left unmatched: 14. CDR3 sequence reads: CATSRRSSGLAGIGEQFF. For the CDR3, the DNA is TGTGCCACCAGCAGACGAAGTTCGGGACTAGCGGGGATAGGCGAGCAGTTCTTC.

The chain has TRBV18 and TRBJ2-2; 9 positions match TRBD2. The CDR3 consists of 16 residues. With 6 bases clipped from V and 3 bases from J, the junction kept 8 bases outside the gene matches. Germline V gene data show CDR1 as KGHSH and CDR2 as LQKENI. CDR3 sequence (DNA): TGTGCCAGCTCTACATTTAGCGGGAGCGACACCGGGGAGCTGTTTTTT. Its protein is CASSTFSGSDTGELFF.

This chain links TRBV2 with TRBJ2-3, with a tentative D call TRBD2 (7 bases). Germline V CDR1 and CDR2: SNHLY, FYNNEI. Trimming removed 2 bases at V and 0 bases at J, with 9 bases between. This CDR3 comprises 15 residues. CDR3 in amino acids: CASSERGASTDTQYF. In DNA, the CDR3 is TGTGCCAGCAGTGAACGGGGGGCGAGCACAGATACGCAGTATTTT.